This T cell receptor beta chain was recovered during a study of T cell responses to AZD1222 COVID-19 vaccine. V lost 0 bases, J lost 8 bases, and 8 bases stayed unmatched. The CDR3 is 15 amino acids. Germline CDR1 and CDR2: ENHRY and SYGVKD. With regard to this clone: The antigen is unknown.

Profiling relied on immunoSEQ multiplex PCR, and the TCRdb table lists in-frame clones only, not all of them. The table lists under 150,000 clones, approximately 85% of them singletons. Study-wide findings and caveats: Of spike-specific TCRs, nearly half reportedly target regions left unmutated in variants. Two AZD1222 administrations were followed by greater Spike-specific TCR breadth and depth. The sample set comprised mostly white British donors with more females, and clonal diversity was possibly underestimated. The span of vaccine-associated CD4 TCRs extended across spike, with dominance at 160-218 and 743-854.

The chain couples TRBV10-3 to TRBJ1-2; 8 bases fit TRBD1. The clonotype comes from an adult in good health. The sample here was peripheral blood, taken on day 0 of MenACWY control vaccination. CDR3 sequence: CAISESGQGARGYTF. As DNA, the CDR3 is TGTGCCATCAGTGAGTCGGGGCAGGGGGCGCGCGGCTACACCTTC.